These 19 T cell receptor beta chains were all obtained from the same sample, sequenced in a study of a mutant IDH1 vaccine in newly diagnosed glioma. The sample's time point: baseline, week 1 (first vaccination visit). Treatment: pre-vaccination baseline after standard-of-care therapy. Profiled with immunoSEQ multiplex PCR; TCRdb holds only in-frame clones, not every one. The repertoire holds about 38,000 clones, with around 80% as singletons. The source was PBMCs, collected from a glioma patient treated with radiotherapy, temozolomide or both. Receptor source: a man in his forties or fifties with glioma. Some clones in this sample may be carry-over from other donors' samples.

This rearrangement joins TRBV5-1 to TRBJ2-7; D remains unclear. The CDR3 contains 12 residues. The V end lost 0 bases, the J end lost 4 bases, and 5 bases lay between the germline ends. The germline V gene encodes CDR1 SGHRS and CDR2 YFSETQ. The CDR3 DNA reads as TGCGCCAGCAGCTTGGTACCGTACGAGCAGTACTTC. It translates to CASSLVPYEQYF. The entire variable domain, with the rest obtained from reference TRBV5-1 and TRBJ2-7, is as follows: KAGVTQTPRYLIKTRGQQVTLSCSPISGHRSVSWYQQTPGQGLQFLFEYFSETQRNKGNFPGRFSGRQFSNSRSEMNVSTLELGDSALYLCASSLVPYEQYFGPGTRLTVT.

In this sample, this clone turned up a few times. The chain is built from TRBV7-9 and TRBJ2-2, with D perhaps TRBD1 (6 bases). V lost 10 bases and J 9 bases, leaving 15 bases between the germline ends. The CDR3 is 12 residues long. Germline V gene sequence: CDR1 SEHNR, CDR2 FQNEAQ (reference sequence). The CDR3 bases are TGTGCCACCGAAACAGGGAACCGGGAGCTGTTTTTT. Translated: CATETGNRELFF.

The chain uses TRBV27 and TRBJ1-6; D is perhaps TRBD1 (5 bases). The CDR3 totals 14 residues. In germline, CDR1 is MNHEY, CDR2 SMNVEV (reference sequence). V was clipped by 5 bases and J by 10 bases, with 15 bases between them. This CDR3 reads CASSPGTGPSPLHF. The CDR3 DNA is TGTGCCAGCAGTCCAGGGACGGGCCCCTCACCCCTCCACTTT.

This chain uses TRBV5-4 with TRBJ2-1; D is possibly TRBD1 (6 bases). V shed 2 bases and J shed 15 bases, with 18 bases lying between them. The CDR3 loop spans 13 amino acids. Germline loops: CDR1 SGHNT, CDR2 YYREEE (reference sequence). The CDR3 coding sequence is TGTGCCAGCAGCTTCGTGACAGGCCGTAGGGTGTTCTTC. Its translation: CASSFVTGRRVFF.

This clone was observed once. V gene TRBV5-6 combines with J gene TRBJ2-5; no firm D call. The CDR3 has 14 residues. Germline V gene sequence: CDR1 SGHDT, CDR2 YYEEEE. Trimming left V 0 bases short and J 1 base short, with 7 bases between. As DNA, the CDR3 is TGTGCCAGCAGCTTGGGGATAGTCCAAGAGACCCAGTACTTC. This codes for CASSLGIVQETQYF.

The chain links TRBV19 to TRBJ1-1, with D tentatively TRBD1 (5 bases). Germline V CDR1 and CDR2: LNHDA, SQIVND (reference sequence). CDR3 size: 12 residues. V lost 3 bases, J lost 11 bases, and 13 bases lay in between. This CDR3 reads CASSMAGVMAFF. As DNA, the CDR3 is TGTGCCAGTAGTATGGCGGGGGTTATGGCTTTCTTT.

This clone showed up just a few times. The chain couples TRBV18 to TRBJ1-1; a weak D match, TRBD1 (5 bases). This CDR3 is built from 14 residues. The germline V gene has CDR1 KGHSH and CDR2 LQKENI. Trimming removed 3 bases from V and 0 bases from J, with 8 bases in between. The CDR3 DNA sequence: TGTGCCAGCTCACCCAGGACACTGAACACTGAAGCTTTCTTT. Translating gives CASSPRTLNTEAFF.

This clone was observed a handful of times. The rearrangement links TRBV10-3 to TRBJ1-1; a possible D gene is TRBD1 (5 bases). Germline V CDR1 and CDR2: ENHRY, SYGVKD. V was cut by 11 bases and J by 6 bases, with 22 bases left in between. There are 14 residues in the CDR3. CDR3 nucleotides: TGTGCCCTACGTGAGGACGGGGACGGGTCTGAAGCTTTCTTT. Translating it yields CALREDGDGSEAFF.

The count of this clone is one. This sequence joins TRBV7-9 and TRBJ1-1; D might be TRBD1 (5 bases). The CDR3 length is 14 residues. V dropped 2 bases and J dropped 4 bases, with 11 bases sitting between them. CDR1 is SEHNR and CDR2 is FQNEAQ in the germline V gene (reference sequence). The DNA for the CDR3 is TGTGCCAGCAGCTTACTTAGACAGATCACTGAAGCTTTCTTT. Its translation is CASSLLRQITEAFF.

This chain uses TRBV5-4 with TRBJ2-7, with 8 bases matching TRBD2. The V gene's germline CDR1 is SGHNT and CDR2 YYREEE (reference sequence). This CDR3 is built from 16 residues. With V trimmed by 4 bases and J by 1 base, 10 bases remained unmatched. CDR3 region: CASSPGGGLGSYEQYF. Written as DNA, the CDR3 is TGTGCCAGCAGCCCGGGGGGGGGTCTAGGATCCTACGAGCAGTACTTC.

A remark on this clone: Without the conserved terminal phenylalanine or tryptophan, this CDR3 likely stems from a read error. The chain links TRBV30 to TRBJ1-1; D not resolved. The CDR3 contains 11 residues. The V gene's germline CDR1 is GTSNPN and CDR2 SVGIG (reference sequence). V was cut by 1 base and J by 3 bases, with 3 bases left in between. The CDR3 bases are TGTGCCTGGAGTGAATACACTGAAGCTTTCCTT. Translated: CAWSEYTEAFL.

J is TRBJ1-2 and V is TRBV11-1; no firm D call. There are 13 residues in the CDR3. The germline V gene has CDR1 SGHAT and CDR2 FQDESV (reference sequence). The ends were cut back, 5 bases at V and 5 bases at J, with 12 bases in the middle. The chain's CDR3 is CASSPPPGYGYTF. The CDR3 DNA is TGTGCCAGCAGCCCACCCCCAGGATATGGCTACACCTTC.

The J gene is TRBJ1-6, the V gene TRBV7-6; D gene ambiguous. This CDR3 has 16 residues. CDR1 is SGHVS, CDR2 FNYEAQ, per germline. Trimming cost V 3 bases and J 6 bases, with 15 bases left between them. The CDR3 spells CASSFRLGFGNSPLHF. DNA for the CDR3: TGTGCCAGCAGCTTTCGTCTGGGGTTCGGTAATTCACCCCTCCACTTT.

The chain joins TRBV5-6 to TRBJ2-3, with D uncertain. The germline V gene has CDR1 SGHDT and CDR2 YYEEEE. The CDR3 consists of 12 residues. Trimming removed 5 bases from V and 2 bases from J, with 6 bases in between. The CDR3 coding sequence is TGTGCCAGCAGTCTCACCACAGATACGCAGTATTTT. Its translation: CASSLTTDTQYF.

The chain is built from TRBV5-1 and TRBJ1-4, with D maybe TRBD1 (5 bases). The germline gives CDR1 SGHRS, CDR2 YFSETQ. Trimming took off 3 bases at V and 2 bases at J, with 8 bases between the two ends. The CDR3 has 14 residues. CDR3 residues: CASSWDPTNEKLFF. CDR3 sequence (DNA): TGCGCCAGCAGCTGGGACCCTACTAATGAAAAACTGTTTTTT. Combining the CDR3 with reference TRBV5-1 and TRBJ1-4 gives the whole variable domain KAGVTQTPRYLIKTRGQQVTLSCSPISGHRSVSWYQQTPGQGLQFLFEYFSETQRNKGNFPGRFSGRQFSNSRSEMNVSTLELGDSALYLCASSWDPTNEKLFFGSGTQLSVL.

The chain employs TRBV30 and TRBJ1-4; possibly TRBD1 for D (5 bases). The CDR3 extends over 12 amino acids. V lost 8 bases, J lost 8 bases, and 15 bases lay in between. Per germline, CDR1 GTSNPN and CDR2 SVGIG (reference sequence). The CDR3 reads CASGRWGEKLFF. As DNA, the CDR3 is TGTGCCAGCGGGCGGTGGGGGGAAAAACTGTTTTTT.

This clone was detected once. The chain uses TRBV11-1 and TRBJ1-1; the match to TRBD1 covers 7 bases. The CDR3 runs 15 residues. With 1 base clipped from V and 5 bases from J, the junction kept 7 bases outside the gene matches. CDR1 and CDR2 from the germline V gene are SGHAT and FQDESV (reference sequence). The chain's CDR3 is CASSLDGWDSTEAFF. CDR3 nucleotide sequence: TGTGCCAGCAGCTTAGATGGGTGGGACAGTACTGAAGCTTTCTTT.

This chain connects TRBV6-5 to TRBJ2-6; D not certain. CDR3 length: 15 amino acids. The V end was cut by 4 bases, the J end by 4 bases, with 11 bases between. Per the germline V gene, CDR1 is MNHEY and CDR2 is SVGAGI. The DNA of the CDR3 is TGTGCCAGCAGTTCCCATGGGGTAGGGGCCAACGTCCTGACTTTC. It codes for CASSSHGVGANVLTF.

In the case of this clone: One base away lies a much larger clone, so this may be a sequencing read error. This chain joins TRBV2 and TRBJ1-1, with D perhaps TRBD1 (5 bases). V lost 5 bases and J 0 bases, leaving 7 bases between the germline ends. Per the germline V gene, CDR1 is SNHLY and CDR2 is FYNNEI. The CDR3 has 13 residues. DNA of the CDR3: TGTGCCAGCAGTAGACAGATGAACACTGAAGCTTTCTTT. Its protein product is CASSRQMNTEAFF.